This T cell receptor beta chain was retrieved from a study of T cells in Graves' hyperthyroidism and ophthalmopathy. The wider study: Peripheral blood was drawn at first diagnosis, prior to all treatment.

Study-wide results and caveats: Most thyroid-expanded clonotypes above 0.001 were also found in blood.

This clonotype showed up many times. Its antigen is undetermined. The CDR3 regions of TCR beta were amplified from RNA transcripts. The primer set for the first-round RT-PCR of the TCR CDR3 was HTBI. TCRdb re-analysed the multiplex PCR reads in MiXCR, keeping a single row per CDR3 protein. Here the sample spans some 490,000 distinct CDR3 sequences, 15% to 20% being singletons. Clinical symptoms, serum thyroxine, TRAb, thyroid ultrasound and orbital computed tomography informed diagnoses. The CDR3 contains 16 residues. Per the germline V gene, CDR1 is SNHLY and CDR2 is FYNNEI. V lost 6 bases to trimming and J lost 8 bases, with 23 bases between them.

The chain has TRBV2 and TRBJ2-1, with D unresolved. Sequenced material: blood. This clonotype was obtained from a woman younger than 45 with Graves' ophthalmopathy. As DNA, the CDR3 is TGTGCCAGCAGAGGATCAACTCGGGCCGGGTGGGATGAGCAGTTCTTC. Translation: CASRGSTRAGWDEQFF.